This entry lists 7 T cell receptor beta chains sequenced from one sample in a study of blood T cell repertoires in COVID-19. Clones were read by immunoSEQ multiplex PCR, and TCRdb kept only the in-frame ones, dropping some. The table lists some 360,000 clones, about 90% of them singletons, with roughly 2.1% in the top ten. The specimen sequenced was peripheral blood. Source of these receptors: a woman in her sixties or seventies with COVID-19, enrolled during active disease.

The chain recombines TRBV5-1 with TRBJ1-1; 7 positions agree with TRBD1. The junction had 7 bases not matched to a gene; V was cut back by 4 bases and J by 7 bases. Germline V gene lookup returns CDR1 SGHRS and CDR2 YFSETQ. The CDR3 extends over 13 amino acids. The CDR3 is CASSLGGGYEAFF. The CDR3 coding sequence is TGCGCCAGCAGCCTAGGAGGGGGCTATGAAGCTTTCTTT.

The gene calls are TRBV6-5 and TRBJ2-7; 9 bases align to TRBD2. CDR1 is MNHEY, CDR2 SVGAGI, per germline. The CDR3 runs to 15 residues. Unmatched junction bases numbered 5, after V lost 3 bases and J lost 2 bases. In DNA form, the CDR3 reads TGTGCCAGCAGTTATCGGAGCGGGGGGACCTACGAGCAGTACTTC. This codes for CASSYRSGGTYEQYF.

The CDR3 DNA reads as TGTGCCAGCAGCCAAGGCGGGGGTTCCTACGAGCAGTACTTC. It is translated as CASSQGGGSYEQYF. The chain is built from TRBV3-1 (or the pseudogene TRBV3-2) and TRBJ2-7; TRBD2 agrees at 7 bases. There are 14 residues in the CDR3. The germline gives CDR1 LGHDT, CDR2 YNNKEL (reference sequence). The V and J ends lost 1 base and 1 base, in that order; junction bases with no gene match: 1.

The gene calls are TRBV6-5 and TRBJ1-1; 9 bases line up with TRBD1. After removal of 8 bases from V and 3 bases from J, the junction contained 7 bases not matched to a gene. CDR3 length: 14 residues. The germline V gene has CDR1 MNHEY and CDR2 SVGAGI. CDR3 nucleotide sequence: TGTGCCAGCCCCCGACGACAGGGGGACACTGAAGCTTTCTTT. Translation gives CASPRRQGDTEAFF.

The CDR3, as DNA: TGTGCCACCAGCAGAGATACGGGACTCTCTGGCTACACCTTC. This encodes CATSRDTGLSGYTF. This rearrangement joins TRBV15 to TRBJ1-2; D might be TRBD1 (5 bases). Germline values: CDR1 LNHNV, CDR2 YYDKDF (reference sequence). The ends were cut back, 0 bases at V and 7 bases at J, with 12 bases in the middle. The CDR3 length is 14 residues.

This clone has a single count. The rearrangement joins TRBV25-1 to TRBJ2-2, with a possible D match to TRBD1 (6 bases). Trimming cost V 5 bases and J 0 bases, with 10 bases left between them. This CDR3 region has 15 residues. Germline V gene sequence: CDR1 MGHDK, CDR2 SYGVNS. The CDR3 loop reads CASSYDRPNTGELFF. In DNA, the CDR3 is TGTGCCAGCAGTTACGACAGGCCGAACACCGGGGAGCTGTTTTTT.

The chain is built from TRBV7-3 and TRBJ2-6, with 9 bases fitting TRBD1. Germline CDR1 is SGHTA and CDR2 is FQGTGA. The CDR3 is 18 residues long. The junction had 7 bases not matched to a gene; V was cut back by 4 bases and J by 0 bases. The CDR3 here is CASSSTGTGISGANVLTF. In DNA form, the CDR3 reads TGTGCCAGCAGCTCAACCGGGACAGGGATCTCTGGGGCCAACGTCCTGACTTTC.